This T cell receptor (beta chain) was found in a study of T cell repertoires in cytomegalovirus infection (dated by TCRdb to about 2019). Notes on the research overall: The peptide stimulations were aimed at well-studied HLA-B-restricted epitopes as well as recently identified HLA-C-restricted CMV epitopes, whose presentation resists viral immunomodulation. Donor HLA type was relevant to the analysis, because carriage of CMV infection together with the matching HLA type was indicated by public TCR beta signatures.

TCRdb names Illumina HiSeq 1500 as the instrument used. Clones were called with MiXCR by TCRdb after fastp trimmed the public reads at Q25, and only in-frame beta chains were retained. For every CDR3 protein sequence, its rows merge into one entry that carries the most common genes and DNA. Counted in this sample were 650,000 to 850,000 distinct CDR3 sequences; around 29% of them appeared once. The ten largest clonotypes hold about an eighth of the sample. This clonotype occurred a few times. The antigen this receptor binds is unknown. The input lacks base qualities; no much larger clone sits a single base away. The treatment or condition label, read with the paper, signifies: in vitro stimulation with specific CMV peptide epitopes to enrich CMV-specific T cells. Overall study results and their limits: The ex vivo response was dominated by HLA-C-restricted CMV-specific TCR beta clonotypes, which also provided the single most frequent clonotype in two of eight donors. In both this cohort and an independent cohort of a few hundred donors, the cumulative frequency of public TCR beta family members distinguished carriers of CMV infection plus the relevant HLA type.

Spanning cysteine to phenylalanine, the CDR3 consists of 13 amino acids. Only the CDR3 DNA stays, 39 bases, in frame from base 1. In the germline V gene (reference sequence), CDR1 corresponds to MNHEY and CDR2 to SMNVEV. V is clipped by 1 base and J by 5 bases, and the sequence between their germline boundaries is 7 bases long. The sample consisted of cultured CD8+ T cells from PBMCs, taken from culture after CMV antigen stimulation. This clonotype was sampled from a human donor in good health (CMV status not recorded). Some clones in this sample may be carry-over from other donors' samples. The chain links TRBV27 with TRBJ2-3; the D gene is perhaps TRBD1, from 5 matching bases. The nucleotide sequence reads TGTGCCAGCAGTTTATACAGGAAAGATACGCAGTATTTT. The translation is CASSLYRKDTQYF.